Each of the 22 T cell receptor beta chains below was sequenced from the same sample in a study of shared clonotypes between healthy human individuals. Clones were sequenced by immunoSEQ multiplex PCR, and TCRdb holds only the in-frame ones, with some missing. The data contain around 510,000 clones, about 96% of them singletons. Sequenced: naive CD4+ T cells sorted from blood. Subset noted: CD45RA+ positively selected. The receptors were sampled from a woman in her twenties or thirties in good health.

V is TRBV15 and J is TRBJ2-3; no clear D. Germline CDR1 reads LNHNV; CDR2 reads YYDKDF (reference sequence). This CDR3 has 14 amino acids. Trimming cost V 0 bases and J 0 bases, with 4 bases left between them. CDR3 DNA: TGTGCCACCAGCAGAGATACTAGCACAGATACGCAGTATTTT. Its translation: CATSRDTSTDTQYF.

The chain carries TRBV29-1 and TRBJ1-4; possible D gene TRBD1, 6 bases. There are 14 residues in the CDR3. Between the trimmed V and J ends, which lost 5 bases and 1 base, there was a span of 11 bases. The germline CDR1 and CDR2 sequences are SQVTM and ANQGSEA. CDR3 nucleotide sequence: TGCAGCGTTAAGGGGGGCCAAACTAATGAAAAACTGTTTTTT. Protein sequence: CSVKGGQTNEKLFF.

The V and J genes are TRBV9 and TRBJ2-2, with TRBD2 identical over 14 bases. The CDR3 loop spans 17 amino acids. After removal of 4 bases from V and 5 bases from J, the junction contained 7 bases not matched to a gene. Germline V gene data show CDR1 as SGDLS and CDR2 as YYNGEE. The CDR3 DNA sequence: TGTGCCAGCAGCCAATGGACTAGCGGGAGGTATACCGGGGAGCTGTTTTTT. It codes for CASSQWTSGRYTGELFF.

V is TRBV27 and J is TRBJ2-7, with 7 bases lining up with TRBD2. CDR3 length equals 15 residues. V lost 3 bases to trimming and J lost 0 bases; unmatched junction nucleotides: 5. Per germline, CDR1 MNHEY and CDR2 SMNVEV (reference sequence). The CDR3 here is CASSFTSGNSYEQYF. The CDR3 DNA sequence: TGTGCCAGCAGTTTTACCAGCGGGAACTCCTACGAGCAGTACTTC.

This chain connects TRBV27 to TRBJ2-5, with D possibly matching TRBD2 (5 bases). The J call is in doubt because the DNA end fits TRBJ2-7 better. CDR1 and CDR2 from the germline V gene are MNHEY and SMNVEV (reference sequence). The CDR3 sequence is 14 residues long. CDR3 DNA sequence: TGTGCCAGCAGTTTGGGAGTCCGCACGTACGAGCAGTACTTC. It specifies CASSLGVRTYEQYF.

The chain couples TRBV7-3 to TRBJ2-3; a weak D match, TRBD2 (5 bases). The CDR3 is made up of 14 amino acids. V was clipped by 3 bases and J by 6 bases, with 13 bases between them. Germline values: CDR1 SGHTA, CDR2 FQGTGA. The CDR3 DNA is TGTGCCAGCAGCTTGGCTGGGAGTTTTGATACGCAGTATTTT. Translating gives CASSLAGSFDTQYF.

The J gene is TRBJ1-5, the V gene TRBV28; TRBD1 might be the D (6 bases). The ends were cut back, 6 bases at V and 9 bases at J, with 12 bases in the middle. The CDR3 totals 12 residues. Per the germline V gene, CDR1 is MDHEN and CDR2 is SYDVKM. Written as DNA, the CDR3 is TGTGCCAGCAGCAGGGGACGGTTGCCCCAGCATTTT. It yields the protein CASSRGRLPQHF. The variable domain in full, with the rest retrieved from reference TRBV28 and TRBJ1-5, is DVKVTQSSRYLVKRTGEKVFLECVQDMDHENMFWYRQDPGLGLRLIYFSYDVKMKEKGDIPEGYSVSREKKERFSLILESASTNQTSMYLCASSRGRLPQHFGDGTRLSIL.

The chain couples TRBV28 to TRBJ2-5; 10 bases fit TRBD2. The J call may not be correct, given that the DNA end is closer to TRBJ2-7. CDR1 and CDR2 (germline): MDHEN, SYDVKM. The CDR3 extends over 15 amino acids. The CDR3 nucleotides read TGTGCCAGCAGTCAAGCTAGCGGGAGCCCCTACGAGCAGTACTTC. The encoded protein is CASSQASGSPYEQYF.

This chain uses TRBV27 with TRBJ1-2; D gene uncertain. CDR1 is MNHEY, CDR2 SMNVEV, per germline (reference sequence). CDR3 length equals 12 residues. V was cut by 6 bases and J by 8 bases, with 13 bases left in between. CDR3 in DNA: TGTGCCAGCAGCCGAAGCCCCTGGGGCTACACCTTC. Translating it yields CASSRSPWGYTF.

The V gene is TRBV29-1, the J gene TRBJ2-7, with 14 bases fitting TRBD2. Per germline, CDR1 SQVTM and CDR2 ANQGSEA. There are 15 residues in the CDR3. V lost 5 bases, J lost 9 bases, and 12 bases stayed unmatched. DNA of the CDR3: TGCAGCGTTTGGGGAGGACTAGCGGGAGGACGTTGGCAGTACTTC. Its protein is CSVWGGLAGGRWQYF.

The rearrangement joins TRBV4-2 to TRBJ2-4; D ambiguous. The CDR3 runs 16 residues. Per germline, CDR1 LGHNA and CDR2 YNFKEQ. The V gene lost 0 bases and the J gene lost 0 bases, with 9 bases spanning the gap. CDR3 in DNA: TGTGCCAGCAGCCAAGAGAGTATTCTAGCCAAAAACATTCAGTACTTC. Amino acids: CASSQESILAKNIQYF.

This chain connects TRBV27 to TRBJ1-5; D remains ambiguous. Trimming removed 3 bases at V and 4 bases at J, with 13 bases between. Germline CDR1 reads MNHEY; CDR2 reads SMNVEV (reference sequence). The CDR3 length is 15 residues. The CDR3, as DNA: TGTGCCAGCAGTTTCTCTGGGCTACTTAATCAGCCCCAGCATTTT. It specifies CASSFSGLLNQPQHF.

Only one count was recorded for this clone. The V and J genes are TRBV2 and TRBJ2-3; 8 positions match TRBD2. This CDR3 has 13 residues. Unmatched junction bases numbered 6, after V lost 8 bases and J lost 5 bases. Germline CDR1 reads SNHLY; CDR2 reads FYNNEI. The CDR3 DNA reads TGTGCCAGCCACGGGGCGGGGGGAGATACGCAGTATTTT. It is translated as CASHGAGGDTQYF.

This sequence joins TRBV19 and TRBJ2-5; a possible D gene is TRBD2 (6 bases). The ends were cut back, 4 bases at V and 5 bases at J, with 11 bases in the middle. The CDR3 runs 13 residues. CDR1 is LNHDA, CDR2 SQIVND, per germline (reference sequence). In DNA form, the CDR3 reads TGTGCCAGTAGTAGGCGGGATGGGGAGACCCAGTACTTC. Encoded protein: CASSRRDGETQYF. The full variable domain, rest sourced from reference TRBV19 and TRBJ2-5, is DGGITQSPKYLFRKEGQNVTLSCEQNLNHDAMYWYRQDPGQGLRLIYYSQIVNDFQKGDIAEGYSVSREKKESFPLTVTSAQKNPTAFYLCASSRRDGETQYFGPGTRLLVL.

The V and J genes are TRBV5-4 and TRBJ1-1, with TRBD1 as a possible D gene (5 bases). This CDR3 region has 13 residues. Germline V CDR1 and CDR2: SGHNT, YYREEE (reference sequence). The ends were cut back, 2 bases at V and 7 bases at J, with 12 bases in the middle. In DNA form, the CDR3 reads TGTGCCAGCAGCTTAAAACAGGCCAGTGAAGCTTTCTTT. This translates into CASSLKQASEAFF.

This chain uses TRBV4-1 with TRBJ2-1; TRBD2 matches at 10 bases. Germline V gene sequence: CDR1 MGHRA, CDR2 YSYEKL. V dropped 1 base and J dropped 3; count of bases not matched to a gene: 6. This CDR3 comprises 17 residues. CDR3 sequence: CASSQGLAGAIYNEQFF. The DNA of the CDR3 is TGCGCCAGCAGCCAAGGGCTAGCGGGAGCCATCTACAATGAGCAGTTCTTC.

The V and J genes are TRBV28 and TRBJ2-5; 9 bases match TRBD1. V lost 2 bases to trimming and J lost 3 bases; unmatched junction nucleotides: 7. The CDR3 consists of 16 residues. Germline V gene sequence: CDR1 MDHEN, CDR2 SYDVKM. The CDR3 nucleotides are TGTGCCAGCAGTTTAACGGGGACAGGGAAAAAAGAGACCCAGTACTTC. Translated: CASSLTGTGKKETQYF.

This clone has just one count. The chain couples TRBV28 to TRBJ2-2; D assignment may be TRBD1 or TRBD2 (6 bases each). Between the trimmed V and J ends, which lost 3 bases and 7 bases, there was a span of 18 bases. CDR1 MDHEN and CDR2 SYDVKM come from the germline V gene. The CDR3 is 16 residues long. CDR3 coding DNA: TGTGCCAGCAGTTTTCATCCGCCCCGGGGGCACGGGGAGCTGTTTTTT. It is translated as CASSFHPPRGHGELFF.

The V and J genes are TRBV28 and TRBJ1-1; D is unclear. V was trimmed by 3 bases and J by 4 bases, leaving 12 bases between them. The CDR3 consists of 14 residues. The germline V gene has CDR1 MDHEN and CDR2 SYDVKM. CDR3 bases: TGTGCCAGCAGTTTGGGTTATTTGGGCACTGAAGCTTTCTTT. Protein: CASSLGYLGTEAFF. The full variable domain, in which reference TRBV28 and TRBJ1-1 provide the parts outside the CDR3, is DVKVTQSSRYLVKRTGEKVFLECVQDMDHENMFWYRQDPGLGLRLIYFSYDVKMKEKGDIPEGYSVSREKKERFSLILESASTNQTSMYLCASSLGYLGTEAFFGQGTRLTVV.

V usage is TRBV29-1 and J usage is TRBJ1-2, with D maybe TRBD1 (5 bases). This CDR3 spans 12 amino acids. Per the germline V gene, CDR1 is SQVTM and CDR2 is ANQGSEA. The V and J ends lost 5 bases and 3 bases respectively, with 10 bases between them. The CDR3 bases are TGCAGCGTTATCGGCAGGGACTATGGCTACACCTTC. Residues: CSVIGRDYGYTF.

The chain employs TRBV28 and TRBJ1-1; 10 bases are shared with TRBD1. V lost 4 bases and J lost 4; bases outside the gene matches: 18. Germline V gene lookup returns CDR1 MDHEN and CDR2 SYDVKM. The CDR3 extends over 19 amino acids. Here the CDR3 DNA reads TGTGCCAGCAGTTCTGCCGGGACAGGGGCCTCAAATTGGGGCACTGAAGCTTTCTTT. It specifies CASSSAGTGASNWGTEAFF.

The CDR3 loop is CASSLDGITTAFF. The CDR3 DNA sequence: TGTGCCAGCAGTCTAGACGGGATCACGACGGCTTTCTTT. This sequence joins TRBV6-6 and TRBJ1-1; no clear D gene. Germline loops: CDR1 MNHNY, CDR2 SVGAGI (reference sequence). V was shortened by 5 bases and J by 11 bases, with 18 bases between the two germline ends. This CDR3 is built from 13 residues.